Below are 23 T cell receptor beta chains sequenced from a single sample in a study of shared clonotypes between healthy human individuals. Data came from immunoSEQ multiplex PCR; TCRdb stores just in-frame clones and leaves some out. This table has some 2.1 million clones, 85% to 95% appearing once. Input material: naive CD4+ T cells sorted from blood. Subset given: CD45RA+ positively selected. Receptors were obtained from a man aged 18 to 30 in good health.

The chain combines TRBV9 with TRBJ2-5; a weak D match, TRBD2 (5 bases). Per the germline V gene, CDR1 is SGDLS and CDR2 is YYNGEE. CDR3 length: 13 amino acids. V was shortened by 0 bases and J by 3 bases, with 6 bases between the two germline ends. DNA for the CDR3: TGTGCCAGCAGCGTAGAGGAGGAAGAGACCCAGTACTTC. Protein: CASSVEEEETQYF.

This chain uses TRBV5-4 with TRBJ1-1; 8 nucleotides align to TRBD1. The CDR3 loop spans 16 amino acids. V gave up 2 bases and J gave up 2 bases; unmatched junction bases: 8. Germline CDR1 reads SGHNT; CDR2 reads YYREEE (reference sequence). CDR3 bases: TGTGCCAGCAGCTTCGGACAGGGAACAGCAAACACTGAAGCTTTCTTT. It specifies CASSFGQGTANTEAFF.

The chain carries TRBV18 and TRBJ2-2, with D uncertain. Looked up from germline, CDR1 is KGHSH and CDR2 is LQKENI. The CDR3 totals 14 residues. V was pared by 2 bases and J by 6 bases, with 10 bases between. The CDR3 bases are TGTGCCAGCTCACCATTCTCTGAGGCCGGGGAGCTGTTTTTT. Translating gives CASSPFSEAGELFF.

This clone was counted a single time. The V and J genes are TRBV18 and TRBJ2-5; D is tentatively TRBD1 or TRBD2 (5 bases each). The CDR3 runs 14 residues. Germline V gene lookup returns CDR1 KGHSH and CDR2 LQKENI. V was pared by 3 bases and J by 1 base, with 9 bases between. The CDR3 spells CASSPYGAQETQYF. CDR3 DNA: TGTGCCAGCTCACCGTACGGGGCCCAAGAGACCCAGTACTTC. Filled out from reference TRBV18 and TRBJ2-5, the complete variable domain reads NAGVMQNPRHLVRRRGQEARLRCSPMKGHSHVYWYRQLPEEGLKFMVYLQKENIIDESGMPKERFSAEFPKEGPSILRIQQVVRGDSAAYFCASSPYGAQETQYFGPGTRLLVL.

This chain joins TRBV20-1 and TRBJ2-3; D gene unclear. The germline V gene has CDR1 DFQATT and CDR2 SNEGSKA (reference sequence). The CDR3 loop spans 11 amino acids. V was shortened by 5 bases and J by 6 bases, with 9 bases between the two germline ends. The CDR3 nucleotides read TGCAGTGCTGCTCAAGGGGATACGCAGTATTTT. As protein: CSAAQGDTQYF.

The chain uses TRBV6-1 and TRBJ2-1, with D perhaps matching TRBD2 (5 bases). CDR3 length: 13 residues. Germline loops: CDR1 MNHNS, CDR2 SASEGT. Trimming removed 7 bases at V and 9 bases at J, with 16 bases between. The CDR3 protein is CASTPLGRGEQFF. DNA of the CDR3: TGTGCCAGCACCCCCCTAGGACGGGGTGAGCAGTTCTTC.

The genes are TRBV4-1 and TRBJ2-1; D is perhaps TRBD2 (6 bases). Trimming cost V 3 bases and J 12 bases, with 21 bases left between them. Germline V gene data show CDR1 as MGHRA and CDR2 as YSYEKL. This CDR3 comprises 15 residues. CDR3 DNA sequence: TGCGCCAGCAGCCACCGGGACTCACTCCTACAAGGGCAGTTCTTC. Protein sequence: CASSHRDSLLQGQFF.

This clone was detected only once. V gene TRBV30 combines with J gene TRBJ1-5; perhaps TRBD1 as D (6 bases). The germline V gene has CDR1 GTSNPN and CDR2 SVGIG (reference sequence). V was trimmed by 0 bases and J by 6 bases, leaving 9 bases between them. The CDR3 length is 13 residues. DNA of the CDR3: TGTGCCTGGAGTGTAGGGGGGATTCAGCCCCAGCATTTT. Protein sequence: CAWSVGGIQPQHF.

This clone has just one count. This chain links TRBV5-1 with TRBJ1-1; perhaps TRBD1 as D (5 bases). Trimming left V 0 bases short and J 1 base short, with 10 bases between. The CDR3 runs to 15 residues. From germline, CDR1 is SGHRS and CDR2 YFSETQ. The CDR3, as DNA: TGCGCCAGCAGCTTGGAGAGGCAGGGGAACACTGAAGCTTTCTTT. Its translation is CASSLERQGNTEAFF.

This chain uses TRBV27 with TRBJ2-5; D is perhaps TRBD1 or TRBD2 (5 bases each). The V gene's germline CDR1 is MNHEY and CDR2 SMNVEV (reference sequence). V dropped 0 bases and J dropped 7 bases, with 15 bases sitting between them. This CDR3 has 15 residues. The DNA for the CDR3 is TGTGCCAGCAGTTTATCGAGACCGGGACCTGGGACCCAGTACTTC. Amino acid sequence: CASSLSRPGPGTQYF.

As for this clone: Other DNA sequences in the sample encode the same CDR3. This rearrangement joins TRBV5-1 to TRBJ2-1, with 8 bases identical to TRBD2. Germline V CDR1 and CDR2: SGHRS, YFSETQ. The ends lost 3 bases at V and 4 bases at J; junction bases unmatched: 9. The CDR3 contains 16 residues. The chain's CDR3 is CASSSPVAGPYNEQFF. Written as DNA, the CDR3 is TGCGCCAGCAGCTCCCCTGTAGCGGGGCCTTACAATGAGCAGTTCTTC.

A single count supports this clone. The genes are TRBV11-3 and TRBJ2-1; unclear D gene. V was pared by 0 bases and J by 6 bases, with 9 bases between. The CDR3 is 14 amino acids. CDR1 is SGHNT, CDR2 YENEEA, per germline. The CDR3 is CASSLDRDRNEQFF. The CDR3 bases are TGTGCCAGCAGCTTAGATCGTGACCGCAATGAGCAGTTCTTC. The whole variable domain, remainder taken from reference TRBV11-3 and TRBJ2-1, is EAGVVQSPRYKIIEKKQPVAFWCNPISGHNTLYWYLQNLGQGPELLIRYENEEAVDDSQLPKDRFSAERLKGVDSTLKIQPAELGDSAVYLCASSLDRDRNEQFFGPGTRLTVL.

The chain has TRBV5-4 and TRBJ2-7, with 7 nucleotides matching TRBD2. The CDR3 extends over 16 amino acids. V shed 2 bases and J 3 bases; nucleotides not matched to a gene: 11. Germline CDR1 SGHNT, CDR2 YYREEE (reference sequence). Written as DNA, the CDR3 is TGTGCCAGCAGCTTAAGTGCGGGAGTCAGTGTCTACGAGCAGTACTTC. Its protein is CASSLSAGVSVYEQYF. Full variable domain (rest looked up from reference TRBV5-4 and TRBJ2-7): ETGVTQSPTHLIKTRGQQVTLRCSSQSGHNTVSWYQQALGQGPQFIFQYYREEENGRGNFPPRFSGLQFPNYSSELNVNALELDDSALYLCASSLSAGVSVYEQYFGPGTRLTVT.

J is TRBJ2-2 and V is TRBV7-2; D is possibly TRBD2 (6 bases). The length of the CDR3 is 16 residues. CDR1 is SGHTA, CDR2 FQGNSA, per germline. V lost 0 bases and J lost 6, with 14 bases in between. CDR3 sequence (DNA): TGTGCCAGCAGCTTAGCTTCCCTACTAGCTGCCGGGGAGCTGTTTTTT. Translation: CASSLASLLAAGELFF.

This chain joins TRBV10-2 and TRBJ1-1; weak D call: TRBD1 (5 bases). The CDR3 runs to 11 residues. Germline CDR1 and CDR2: WSHSY and SAAADI. V was shortened by 5 bases and J by 10 bases, with 11 bases between the two germline ends. This chain's CDR3 is CASSYGTGAFF. The DNA of the CDR3 is TGCGCCAGCAGTTACGGGACGGGAGCTTTCTTT.

The rearrangement links TRBV6-6 to TRBJ1-5; no definite D call. Germline CDR1 and CDR2: MNHNY and SVGAGI (reference sequence). The CDR3 loop spans 14 amino acids. V lost 0 bases and J 4 bases, leaving 7 bases between the germline ends. Here the CDR3 DNA reads TGTGCCAGCAGTTACTCGCCCCTAAATCAGCCCCAGCATTTT. This gives the protein CASSYSPLNQPQHF.

This clone was observed a few times. This could be a read error, since a much larger clone is one nucleotide away. Other nucleotide sequences from this sample produce the same CDR3. This rearrangement joins TRBV30 to TRBJ1-4; tentatively, D is TRBD1 (6 bases). The CDR3 length is 13 residues. CDR1 is GTSNPN, CDR2 SVGIG, per germline (reference sequence). CDR3 sequence: CAWRSGASEKLFF. CDR3 nucleotide sequence: TGTGCCTGGAGGTCAGGGGCGAGTGAAAAGCTGTTTTTT.

The chain employs TRBV27 and TRBJ2-3; 7 nucleotides line up with TRBD1. Germline loops: CDR1 MNHEY, CDR2 SMNVEV (reference sequence). The CDR3 is 13 residues long. V lost 3 bases and J lost 3; bases outside the gene matches: 0. The CDR3 DNA follows: TGTGCCAGCAGTTTCAGGGGGACAGATACGCAGTATTTT. Its translation is CASSFRGTDTQYF.

This clone occurred once. The chain combines TRBV19 with TRBJ1-2; no clear D. Germline V CDR1 and CDR2: LNHDA, SQIVND (reference sequence). V was shortened by 3 bases and J by 3 bases, with 14 bases between the two germline ends. The CDR3 length is 15 residues. The CDR3 sequence is CASSIAERVHYGYTF. The CDR3 region has the DNA TGTGCCAGTAGTATCGCTGAACGGGTTCACTATGGCTACACCTTC.

In the case of this clone: Other DNA sequences in this sample translate to the same CDR3. The gene calls are TRBV18 and TRBJ2-7, with 11 positions matching TRBD2. V gave up 6 bases and J gave up 4 bases; unmatched junction bases: 5. This CDR3 has 14 amino acids. Germline CDR1 is KGHSH and CDR2 is LQKENI. The CDR3 loop reads CASSPGTSGYEQYF. CDR3 nucleotides: TGTGCCAGCTCCCCCGGGACTAGCGGTTACGAGCAGTACTTC. The full variable domain, its missing parts supplied by reference TRBV18 and TRBJ2-7, is NAGVMQNPRHLVRRRGQEARLRCSPMKGHSHVYWYRQLPEEGLKFMVYLQKENIIDESGMPKERFSAEFPKEGPSILRIQQVVRGDSAAYFCASSPGTSGYEQYFGPGTRLTVT.

Note on this clone: Different DNA sequences within this sample yield the same CDR3. The rearrangement uses TRBV5-1 and TRBJ1-5; D is uncertain. This CDR3 region has 14 residues. Germline assignment: CDR1 SGHRS and CDR2 YFSETQ. Trimming took 0 bases from V and 3 from J, leaving 7 bases between them. Written as DNA, the CDR3 is TGCGCCAGCAGCTTGGACGGGTCCAATCAGCCCCAGCATTTT. Translation gives CASSLDGSNQPQHF.

The chain recombines TRBV28 with TRBJ1-4; 7 bases align to TRBD1. After removal of 3 bases from V and 5 bases from J, the junction contained 3 bases not matched to a gene. Germline loops: CDR1 MDHEN, CDR2 SYDVKM. The CDR3 has 14 amino acids. The CDR3 loop is CASSFPGQNEKLFF. CDR3 sequence (DNA): TGTGCCAGCAGTTTCCCGGGACAGAATGAAAAACTGTTTTTT.

This clone was picked up one time. The chain joins TRBV2 to TRBJ1-5, with a weak D call TRBD1 (5 bases). This CDR3 region has 16 residues. Per germline, CDR1 SNHLY and CDR2 FYNNEI. V was shortened by 6 bases and J by 0 bases, with 15 bases between the two germline ends. The CDR3 region has the DNA TGTGCCAGCAGCCTCTTGGGAAGGGGTAGCAATCAGCCCCAGCATTTT. Residues: CASSLLGRGSNQPQHF.